These T cell receptor beta chains were read from a single sample in a study of blood T cell repertoires in COVID-19. The method was immunoSEQ multiplex PCR; TCRdb's version includes in-frame clones alone and lacks a portion of them. The repertoire holds 100,000 to 150,000 clones, about 88% seen once, with roughly 1.4% in the top ten. The specimen sequenced was peripheral blood. All receptors derive from a human donor in a cohort sampled during active COVID-19. Both conserved end residues are part of each CDR3. Fields, in order: D gene, V gene, clone size, J gene, CDR3 protein, CDR3 DNA. D genes are given only for firm matches. Expanded clones are given a class, and other clones once, few, many or no size at all.

TRBD2,TRBV27,NA,TRBJ2-3,CASSFIAGVSAGTDTQYF,TGTGCCAGCAGTTTTATAGCGGGAGTGTCCGCTGGCACAGATACGCAGTATTTT
TRBD1,TRBV28,NA,TRBJ2-7,CASSLGGGTGFYEQYF,TGTGCCAGCAGTTTAGGGGGGGGGACAGGGTTCTACGAGCAGTACTTC
TRBD1,TRBV6-2/TRBV6-3,NA,TRBJ1-2,CASSYSNRGRGYTF,TGTGCCAGCAGTTACTCCAACAGGGGACGTGGCTACACCTTC
NA,TRBV28,NA,TRBJ1-1,CASSNRVNTEAFF,TGTGCCAGCAGTAACAGGGTGAACACTGAAGCTTTCTTT
NA,TRBV28,NA,TRBJ2-7,CASSLPGGYYEQYF,TGTGCCAGCAGCTTACCCGGCGGGTACTACGAGCAGTACTTC
TRBD2,TRBV3-1/TRBV3-2,NA,TRBJ2-3,CASSPSGGPGLDTQYF,TGTGCCAGCAGCCCTAGCGGGGGCCCCGGGTTAGATACGCAGTATTTT
TRBD1,TRBV29-1,NA,TRBJ1-4,CSVTDRANEKLFF,TGCAGCGTCACGGACAGGGCTAATGAAAAACTGTTTTTT
NA,TRBV20-1,NA,TRBJ2-7,CSASGQGDEQYF,TGCAGTGCTAGTGGTCAGGGTGACGAGCAGTACTTC
NA,TRBV5-1,NA,TRBJ1-2,CASSPDSRNYGYTF,TGCGCCAGCAGCCCGGACAGTAGAAACTATGGCTACACCTTC
NA,TRBV7-9,NA,TRBJ1-2,CASSLGSSGGYTF,TGTGCCAGCAGCTTAGGCTCCTCCGGGGGCTACACCTTC
NA,TRBV19,NA,TRBJ2-1,CASSTLYNEQFF,TGTGCCAGTAGTACTTTATACAATGAGCAGTTCTTC
TRBD1,TRBV5-1,NA,TRBJ2-2,CASSFGAGGSYGGELFF,TGCGCCAGCAGCTTTGGGGCAGGGGGCAGCTATGGCGGGGAGCTGTTTTTT
NA,TRBV7-9,NA,TRBJ2-7,CASSLEAGDEQYF,TGTGCCAGCAGCTTAGAGGCGGGCGACGAGCAGTACTTC
TRBD2,TRBV3-1/TRBV3-2,NA,TRBJ2-7,CASSQVYTGTSAIKQYF,TGTGCCAGCAGCCAAGTTTATACCGGGACTAGCGCAATCAAGCAGTACTTC
TRBD1,TRBV28,NA,TRBJ2-6,CASRGQGEPTKTSGANVLTF,TGTGCCAGCAGGGGACAGGGTGAGCCCACCAAAACCTCTGGGGCCAACGTCCTGACTTTC
NA,TRBV9,NA,TRBJ2-1,CASSLSPPQGKFF,TGTGCCAGCAGCCTCTCCCCCCCGCAGGGGAAGTTCTTC
TRBD1,TRBV5-4,NA,TRBJ1-4,CASSRRTGTDATNEKLFF,TGTGCCAGCAGCCGAAGGACAGGAACTGATGCAACTAATGAAAAACTGTTTTTT
NA,TRBV7-2,NA,TRBJ1-4,CASSLGRINEKLFF,TGTGCCAGCAGCTTGGGGCGGATTAATGAAAAACTGTTTTTT
NA,TRBV2,NA,TRBJ1-2,CASSESFRAYGYTF,TGTGCCAGCAGTGAATCATTCAGGGCCTATGGCTACACCTTC
NA,TRBV9,NA,TRBJ1-2,CASSVRSQPQLYGYTF,TGTGCCAGCAGCGTACGGAGCCAGCCACAACTCTATGGCTACACCTTC
TRBD2,TRBV4-1,NA,TRBJ2-1,CASSRATQRGPYNEQFF,TGCGCCAGCAGCCGTGCCACCCAGCGGGGGCCATACAATGAGCAGTTCTTC
TRBD1,TRBV10-3,NA,TRBJ2-3,CATKQGERADTQYF,TGTGCCACAAAACAGGGGGAGAGGGCAGATACGCAGTATTTT
TRBD1,TRBV2,NA,TRBJ1-2,CASTSGGYYGYTF,TGTGCCAGCACCTCAGGGGGCTACTATGGCTACACCTTC
NA,TRBV4-2,NA,TRBJ2-7,CASSQETSKPYEQYF,TGTGCCAGCAGCCAAGAAACTAGCAAGCCCTACGAGCAGTACTTC
NA,TRBV11-2,NA,TRBJ2-4,CASSLSIAKNIQYF,TGTGCCAGCAGCTTATCCATAGCCAAAAACATTCAGTACTTC
TRBD2,TRBV9,NA,TRBJ2-3,CASSPRGASGADTQYF,TGTGCCAGCAGTCCCCGAGGGGCTAGCGGGGCAGATACGCAGTATTTT
NA,TRBV6-5,NA,TRBJ2-5,CASRVGTSYQETQYF,TGTGCCAGCAGAGTCGGGACATCCTACCAAGAGACCCAGTACTTC
NA,TRBV6-5,few,TRBJ2-1,CATEGDGYNEQFF,TGTGCCACCGAGGGGGACGGTTACAATGAGCAGTTCTTC
NA,TRBV6-5,NA,TRBJ1-2,CASSYSANRGYGYTF,TGTGCCAGCAGTTACTCGGCTAATCGGGGGTATGGCTACACCTTC
NA,TRBV5-1,NA,TRBJ2-1,CASSTGQGSYNEQFF,TGCGCCAGCAGCACTGGACAAGGCTCCTACAATGAGCAGTTCTTC
NA,TRBV12-5,once,TRBJ1-1,CASGLVSQGLAEAFF,TGTGCTAGTGGTTTGGTAAGTCAGGGCCTGGCTGAAGCTTTCTTT
TRBD2,TRBV29-1,NA,TRBJ2-3,CSVESWATSDLATQYF,TGCAGCGTTGAGTCGTGGGCGACTAGCGACCTTGCTACGCAGTATTTT
NA,TRBV7-9,once,TRBJ1-2,CASSLEERNYGYTF,TGTGCCAGCAGCTTAGAGGAGCGTAACTATGGCTACACCTTC
TRBD2,TRBV9,once,TRBJ2-5,CASTRTSGGRETQYF,TGTGCCAGCACCCGTACTAGCGGCGGGCGAGAGACCCAGTACTTC
TRBD2,TRBV27,NA,TRBJ2-3,CASSFSRGGTDTQYF,TGTGCCAGCAGTTTCAGCCGGGGGGGCACAGATACGCAGTATTTT
NA,TRBV7-9,NA,TRBJ1-2,CASSLGREYTF,TGTGCCAGCAGCTTAGGGAGGGAGTACACCTTC
NA,TRBV7-9,NA,TRBJ1-4,CASSYSGEKLFF,TGTGCCAGCAGCTACAGCGGGGAAAAACTGTTTTTT